This TCR beta chain is drawn from a study of cytomegalovirus exposure and HLA in healthy donors. Primers for the PCR totalled 60 Vbeta and 13 Jbeta. Repertoires were generated with immunoSEQ multiplex PCR, while TCRdb's copy carries only in-frame clones and drops some. The repertoire consists of about 59,000 clones, with about 77% occurring once and the leading ten covering roughly 7%. V was clipped by 7 bases and J by 7 bases; unmatched bases: 7. The CDR3 contains 12 residues. Germline V gives CDR1 MDHEN, CDR2 SYDVKM. V and J are TRBV28 and TRBJ2-7; 7 positions match TRBD2. The receptor's source is a man aged 25 to 40 in good health and CMV-seropositive. Sequenced material: PBMCs. For the CDR3, the DNA is TGTGCCAGCACGGGGGGACTTGGGGAGCAGTACTTC. This sequence encodes CASTGGLGEQYF.